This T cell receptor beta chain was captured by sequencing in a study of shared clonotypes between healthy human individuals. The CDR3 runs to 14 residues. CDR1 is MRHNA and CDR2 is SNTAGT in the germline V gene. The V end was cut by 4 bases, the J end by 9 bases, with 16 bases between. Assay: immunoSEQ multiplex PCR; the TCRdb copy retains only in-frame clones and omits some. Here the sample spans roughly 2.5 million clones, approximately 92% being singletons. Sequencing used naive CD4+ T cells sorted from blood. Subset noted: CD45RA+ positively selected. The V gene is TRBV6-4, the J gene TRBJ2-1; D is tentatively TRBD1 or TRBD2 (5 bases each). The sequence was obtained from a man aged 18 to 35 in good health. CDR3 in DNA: TGTGCCAGCAGTGTGTTGGGGGAGAGGGGTGAGCAGTTCTTC. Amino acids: CASSVLGERGEQFF.